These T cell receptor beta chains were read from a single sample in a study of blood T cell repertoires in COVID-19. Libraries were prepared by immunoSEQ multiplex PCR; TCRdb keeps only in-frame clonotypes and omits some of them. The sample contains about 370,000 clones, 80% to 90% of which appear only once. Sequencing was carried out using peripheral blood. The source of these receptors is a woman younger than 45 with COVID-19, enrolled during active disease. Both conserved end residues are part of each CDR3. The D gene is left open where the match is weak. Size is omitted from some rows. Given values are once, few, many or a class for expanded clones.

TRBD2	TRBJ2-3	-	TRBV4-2	TGTGCCAGCAGCCAAGATTTGTGGACTAGCGGATTTAGCACAGATACGCAGTATTTT	CASSQDLWTSGFSTDTQYF
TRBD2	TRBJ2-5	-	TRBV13	TGTGCCAGCAGCTCAGGGGCGGGGGGGCTGGAGACCCAGTACTTC	CASSSGAGGLETQYF
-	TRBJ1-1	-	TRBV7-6	TGTGCCAGCAGCTCCGCCTGGGGGGTGAACACTGAAGCTTTCTTT	CASSSAWGVNTEAFF
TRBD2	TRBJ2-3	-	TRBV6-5	TGTGCCAGCAGTCTTAGCGGGGTGAGGTCAGATACGCAGTATTTT	CASSLSGVRSDTQYF
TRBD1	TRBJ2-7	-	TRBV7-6	TGTGCCAGCAGCGCGCCATCCGGGACAGGGAGGAACGAGCAGTACTTC	CASSAPSGTGRNEQYF
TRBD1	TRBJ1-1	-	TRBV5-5	TGTGCCAGCAGCCCCACAGGGGACACTGAAGCTTTCTTT	CASSPTGDTEAFF
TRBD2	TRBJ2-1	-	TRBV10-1	TGCGCCAGCAGTGAAATAGCGGGGGGGCCGGGTGAGCAGTTCTTC	CASSEIAGGPGEQFF
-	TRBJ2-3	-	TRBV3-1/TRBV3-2	TGTGCCAGCAGCCAAGGACTAGGAGGGCAGTATTTT	CASSQGLGGQYF
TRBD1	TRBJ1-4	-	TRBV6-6	TGTGCCAGCAGTCGACAGGGAACTAATGAAAAACTGTTTTTT	CASSRQGTNEKLFF
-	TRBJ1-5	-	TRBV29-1	TGCAGCGTTGGGGAGGGGGGACTAGGTCAGCCCCAGCATTTT	CSVGEGGLGQPQHF
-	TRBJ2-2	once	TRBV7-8	TGTGCCAGCAGATATTCGGGCGGGGGCTTGACCGGGGAGCTGTTTTTT	CASRYSGGGLTGELFF
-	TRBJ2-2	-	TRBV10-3	TGTGCCATCAGTGAGCAATACCAGTTCGCGAACACCGGGGAGCTGTTTTTT	CAISEQYQFANTGELFF
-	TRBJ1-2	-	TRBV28	TGTGCCAGCACTCGCTACGCCGGGAACTATGGCTACACCTTC	CASTRYAGNYGYTF
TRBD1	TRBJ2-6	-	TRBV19	TGTGCCAGTAGGTCAGGGGGTACCGGGGCCAACGTCCTGACTTTC	CASRSGGTGANVLTF
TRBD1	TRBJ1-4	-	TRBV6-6	TGTGCCAGCAGTTACGCAGGGACAGAAAGGGGAAAACTGTTTTTT	CASSYAGTERGKLFF
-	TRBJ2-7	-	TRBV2	TGTGCCAGCAGTGAAGCTCTCAGCGAGGCCTACGAGCAGTACTTC	CASSEALSEAYEQYF
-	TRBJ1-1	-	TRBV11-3	TGTGCCAGCAGCTTAGACGGGTTCGGCACTGAAGCTTTCTTT	CASSLDGFGTEAFF
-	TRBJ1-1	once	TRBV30	TGTGCCTGGTACGGGGTCGCAGCTTTCTTT	CAWYGVAAFF
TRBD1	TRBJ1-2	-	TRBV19	TGTGCCAGTAGTATGGACAGGGAGGGCTATGGCTACACCTTC	CASSMDREGYGYTF
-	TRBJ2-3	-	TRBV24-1	TGTGCCACCAGTGATCCCACGGACAGTTGGGACACAGATACGCAGTATTTT	CATSDPTDSWDTDTQYF
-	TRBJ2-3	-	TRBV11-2	TGTGCCAGCAGGCCGAGCGGATCCACAGATACGCAGTATTTT	CASRPSGSTDTQYF
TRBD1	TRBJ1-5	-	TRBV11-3	TGTGCCAGCAGCCAAACAGGGGTGGGCAATCAGCCCCAGCATTTT	CASSQTGVGNQPQHF
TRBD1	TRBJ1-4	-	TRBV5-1	TGCGCCAGCAGCTCTTCCGGGACAGGGCTTACTAATGAAAAACTGTTTTTT	CASSSSGTGLTNEKLFF
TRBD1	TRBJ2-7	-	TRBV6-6	TGTGCCAGCAGCCGGGACAGCCCGGCCTACGAGCAGTACTTC	CASSRDSPAYEQYF
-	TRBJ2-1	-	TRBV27	TGTGCCAGCAGTACAGGACAGTTGAATGAGCAGTTCTTC	CASSTGQLNEQFF
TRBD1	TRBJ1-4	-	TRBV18	TGTGCCAGCTCAACGAAGATACAGGGGTACCGTGAAAAACTGTTTTTT	CASSTKIQGYREKLFF
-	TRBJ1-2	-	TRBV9	TGTGCCAGCAGCGTAGCTACGGGGGTCAACTATGGCTACACCTTC	CASSVATGVNYGYTF
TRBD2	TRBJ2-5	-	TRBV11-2	TGTGCCAGCAGCTGGGAAGCGGGGGTAGAGACCCAGTACTTC	CASSWEAGVETQYF
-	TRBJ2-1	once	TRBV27	TGTGCCAGCAGGCCCCTGGGGACTCTTTACAATGAGCAGTTCTTC	CASRPLGTLYNEQFF
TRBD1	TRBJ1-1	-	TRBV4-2	TGTGCCAGCAGCCAATCTGACAGGGGCGGGACTTTCTTT	CASSQSDRGGTFF
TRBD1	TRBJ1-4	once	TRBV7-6	TGTGCCAGCAGCTTAGCGGGACAGGGGACGGGTAATGAAAAACTGTTTTTT	CASSLAGQGTGNEKLFF
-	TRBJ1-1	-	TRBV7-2	TGTGCCAGCAGCTTAGAAAATTACCCAGACACTGAAGCTTTCTTT	CASSLENYPDTEAFF
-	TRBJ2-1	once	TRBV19	TGTGCCAGTAGTATGGACCCACCTAGCTCTTACGCCGGCAATGAGCAGTTCTTC	CASSMDPPSSYAGNEQFF
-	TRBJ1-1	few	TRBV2	TGTGCCAGCCATAGAGGGGGGGCGAACACTGAAGCTTTCTTT	CASHRGGANTEAFF
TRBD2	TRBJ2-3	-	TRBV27	TGTGCCAGCAGCGGGGGGGGCACAGATACGCAGTATTTT	CASSGGGTDTQYF
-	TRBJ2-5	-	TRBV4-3	TGCGCCAGCAGCCAAGATACCGGGAAAGAGACCCAGTACTTC	CASSQDTGKETQYF
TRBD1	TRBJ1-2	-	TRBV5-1	TGCGCCAGCAGCTTGGTCCCGGGACAGGGAGAGGGCTACACCTTC	CASSLVPGQGEGYTF
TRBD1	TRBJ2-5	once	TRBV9	TGTGCCAGCAGCGCGGGACAGGGGAAAGAGACCCAGTACTTC	CASSAGQGKETQYF
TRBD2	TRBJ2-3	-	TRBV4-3	TGCGCCAGCAGTCTTACTAGCGGGAGCACAGATACGCAGTATTTT	CASSLTSGSTDTQYF
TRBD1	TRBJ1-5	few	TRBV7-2	TGTGCCAGCAGACGGACAGGGATTCAGCCCCAGCATTTT	CASRRTGIQPQHF
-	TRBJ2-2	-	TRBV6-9	TGTGCCAGCAGTGGAGCGTCGGGACAAAACACCGGGGAGCTGTTTTTT	CASSGASGQNTGELFF
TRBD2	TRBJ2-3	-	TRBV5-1	TGCGCCAGCAGCTTTCCCGGGGGGTCGCAGTATTTT	CASSFPGGSQYF
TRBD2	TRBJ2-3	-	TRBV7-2	TGTGCCAGCAGCTTAGAGGTACTAGCGGGACTCAGCACAGATACGCAGTATTTT	CASSLEVLAGLSTDTQYF
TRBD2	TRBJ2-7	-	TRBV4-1	TGCGCCAGCAGCCAAGTTCTAGCGGGGGGGAGCTCCTACGAGCAGTACTTC	CASSQVLAGGSSYEQYF
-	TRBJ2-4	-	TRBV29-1	TGCAGCGTTGAAGATCTACGGGGGTGGGCCAAAAACATTCAGTACTTC	CSVEDLRGWAKNIQYF
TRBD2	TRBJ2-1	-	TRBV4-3	TGCGCCAGCAGCCAAGAGCTAGCGGGATCCTACAATGAGCAGTTCTTC	CASSQELAGSYNEQFF
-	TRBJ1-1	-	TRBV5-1	TGCGCCAGCAGCTCCGGGATGAACACTGAAGCTTTCTTT	CASSSGMNTEAFF
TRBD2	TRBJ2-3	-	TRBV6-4	TGTGCCAGCAGTGAAGCCGGGGGGGCCACAGATACGCAGTATTTT	CASSEAGGATDTQYF
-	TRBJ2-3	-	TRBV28	TGTGCCAGCAGCGGGGAATTCACAGATACGCAGTATTTT	CASSGEFTDTQYF
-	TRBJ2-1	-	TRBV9	TGTGCCAGCAGCCTCGGCGGGACCTTTACCTACAATGAGCAGTTCTTC	CASSLGGTFTYNEQFF
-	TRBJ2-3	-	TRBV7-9	TGTGCCGGTGGGGGGGCTACTGGCCGCACAGATACGCAGTATTTT	CAGGGATGRTDTQYF
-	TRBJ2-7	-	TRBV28	TGTGCCAGCAGTTTAAGGAGTGGAGTTACCTACGAGCAGTACTTC	CASSLRSGVTYEQYF
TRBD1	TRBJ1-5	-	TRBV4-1	TGCGCCAGCAGCCAACCGGGACAGGGGGCAAAACAGCCCCAGCATTTT	CASSQPGQGAKQPQHF